This is a list of T cell receptor beta chains from one sample in a study of T-cell reconstitution after alpha-beta-depleted transplantation in children. MiXCR, applied by TCRdb to the PCR reads, yields one record per CDR3 protein. The sample has roughly 6,700 distinct CDR3 sequences; roughly 16% are singletons. This specimen was PBMCs, taken before TCRalphabeta/CD19-depleted stem cell transplant. These TCRs come from a boy between 2 and 10 years old with acute lymphoblastic leukemia, due to receive a stem cell transplant. CDR3s include the opening cysteine and the closing phenylalanine or tryptophan. A D gene is named only where the DNA matches it firmly. Only some rows state a clone size, as once, few, many or a class for expanded clones.

j_gene | d_gene | abundance | v_gene | CDR3nt | CDR3aa
TRBJ1-1 | - | medium-sized | TRBV10-3 | TGTGCCATCAGTCAACCGGGACGGATGAACACTGAAGCTTTCTTT | CAISQPGRMNTEAFF
TRBJ2-1 | - | medium-sized | TRBV7-2 | TGTGCCAGCAGCTTAACCAAGGAGCAGTTCTTC | CASSLTKEQFF
TRBJ2-3 | - | - | TRBV4-3 | TGCGCCAGCAGCCAAGAAGGGCACCTAACGCAGTATTTT | CASSQEGHLTQYF
TRBJ2-1 | TRBD2 | many | TRBV30 | TGTGCCTGGAGTGTACTAGCGGGGGGCTACAATGAGCAGTTCTTC | CAWSVLAGGYNEQFF
TRBJ2-6 | - | few | TRBV11-2 | TGTGCCAGCAGCCGCTACAGCTCTGGGGCCAACGTCCTGACTTTC | CASSRYSSGANVLTF
TRBJ2-7 | TRBD2 | many | TRBV7-2 | TGTGCCAGCAGCCTCGCGGGCGCGGGGGGACTTTACGAGCAGTACTTC | CASSLAGAGGLYEQYF
TRBJ1-1 | - | medium-sized | TRBV12-3/TRBV12-4 | TGTGCCAGCAGTTTAGACCACGGTGAAGCTTTCTTT | CASSLDHGEAFF
TRBJ2-3 | - | medium-sized | TRBV7-8 | TGTGCCAGCAGCTTAGCGTCCACAGATACGCAGTATTTT | CASSLASTDTQYF
TRBJ2-5 | - | many | TRBV5-1 | TGCGCCAGCAGCTTGGACCCGGGGGGCCTGGAGACCCAGTACTTC | CASSLDPGGLETQYF
TRBJ2-1 | - | - | TRBV7-9 | TGTGCCAGCAGCTTAGCCGACAGGTCCTACAATGAGCAGTTCTTC | CASSLADRSYNEQFF
TRBJ2-7 | TRBD1 | many | TRBV7-2 | TGTGCCAGCAGCTTCCAGGCCAGGGGGATCTACGAGCAGTACTTC | CASSFQARGIYEQYF
TRBJ1-2 | - | - | TRBV3-1 | TGTGCCAGCAGCCAAGAGGACAGCGTAGCTAACTATGGCTACACCTTC | CASSQEDSVANYGYTF
TRBJ2-7 | - | medium-sized | TRBV19 | TGTGCCAGTAGTTCCAGGACGGACAGATCTACGCTGGGACAGTACTTC | CASSSRTDRSTLGQYF
TRBJ2-2 | TRBD2 | few | TRBV4-2 | TGTGCCAGCAGCCTAGAGAGCGGGGGGAACACCGGGGAGCTGTTTTTT | CASSLESGGNTGELFF
TRBJ2-5 | TRBD2 | - | TRBV4-3 | TGCGCCAGCAGCCATATAAGGGGACCTAGCGGCCAAGAGACCCAGTACTTC | CASSHIRGPSGQETQYF
TRBJ2-5 | TRBD2 | medium-sized | TRBV2 | TGTGCCAGCACTCCGGAAGGACTAGCGGGCCAAGAGACCCAGTACTTC | CASTPEGLAGQETQYF
TRBJ2-5 | - | medium-sized | TRBV7-2 | TGTGCCAGCAGCCCCACTTACTACTTCGGGGAGACCCAGTACTTC | CASSPTYYFGETQYF
TRBJ2-7 | TRBD2 | many | TRBV18 | TGTGCCAGCTCACCAGGAACTAGCGGTAGCTCCTACGAGCAGTACTTC | CASSPGTSGSSYEQYF
TRBJ2-3 | - | once | TRBV24-1 | TGTGCCACCAGTGAGAGCAGCACAGATACGCAGTATTTT | CATSESSTDTQYF
TRBJ1-3 | TRBD1 | medium-sized | TRBV6-6 | TGTGCCAGCAGTTGGGACAGGTTCTCTGGAAACACCATATATTTT | CASSWDRFSGNTIYF
TRBJ2-7 | TRBD1 | - | TRBV20-1 | TGCAGTGCTAGAGGGGGGACAGGCTCTTACGAGCAGTACTTC | CSARGGTGSYEQYF
TRBJ2-3 | - | medium-sized | TRBV7-6 | TGTGCCAGCAGCTCGACGCCAGGCACAGATACGCAGTATTTT | CASSSTPGTDTQYF
TRBJ2-7 | - | many | TRBV7-2 | TGTGCCAGCAGTACAGGGCCCCGGGGTTACGAGCAGTACTTC | CASSTGPRGYEQYF
TRBJ1-6 | TRBD1 | many | TRBV6-5 | TGTGCCAGCAGTTGGACAGGGAGCTCCTATAATTCACCCCTCCACTTT | CASSWTGSSYNSPLHF
TRBJ2-2 | - | medium-sized | TRBV20-1 | TGCAGTGCTAGAGAGGGGACCCGAGACACCGGGGAGCTGTTTTTT | CSAREGTRDTGELFF
TRBJ1-1 | - | - | TRBV6-2/TRBV6-3 | TGTGCCAGCAGTCAGACAGAAACCACTGAAGCTTTCTTT | CASSQTETTEAFF
TRBJ1-6 | - | - | TRBV12-3/TRBV12-4 | TGTGCCAGCAGTTTAGTCACCCGGGGCTATAATTCACCCCTCCACTTT | CASSLVTRGYNSPLHF
TRBJ1-2 | - | medium-sized | TRBV11-2 | TGTGCCAGCAGCTTTCTCGGAATAGGCTACACCTTC | CASSFLGIGYTF
TRBJ2-3 | - | many | TRBV28 | TGTGCCAGCAGGGGGGGGGGCCTGCTCACAGATACGCAGTATTTT | CASRGGGLLTDTQYF
TRBJ1-1 | - | medium-sized | TRBV27 | TGTGCCAGCATCGTCGGATACCCGAACACTGAAGCTTTCTTT | CASIVGYPNTEAFF
TRBJ2-1 | TRBD2 | medium-sized | TRBV2 | TGTGCCAGCAGTGAATCGGCCGTGGGGACTAGCGGGGGGGAATCCTACAATGAGCAGTTCTTC | CASSESAVGTSGGESYNEQFF
TRBJ2-2 | TRBD2 | medium-sized | TRBV7-3 | TGTGCCAGCAGCTTGGGACTAGCGAACACCGGGGAGCTGTTTTTT | CASSLGLANTGELFF
TRBJ1-2 | - | medium-sized | TRBV20-1 | TGCAGTGCTAGAGATATCGGCACTAACTATGGCTACACCTTC | CSARDIGTNYGYTF
TRBJ2-1 | - | many | TRBV18 | TGTGCCAGCTCACCATATCCGAGCTCCTACAATGAGCAGTTCTTC | CASSPYPSSYNEQFF
TRBJ2-7 | TRBD1 | medium-sized | TRBV15 | TGTGCCACCAGCAGAGATCTGACAGGGTCAGCCTCCTACGAGCAGTACTTC | CATSRDLTGSASYEQYF
TRBJ1-3 | - | many | TRBV5-4 | TGTGCCAGCAGCGAGGGGGACGGGGATGGAAACACCATATATTTT | CASSEGDGDGNTIYF
TRBJ2-7 | - | many | TRBV6-5 | TGTGCCAGCAGTTACTCTAGGCCTGGGACCTACGAGCAGTACTTC | CASSYSRPGTYEQYF
TRBJ2-1 | - | medium-sized | TRBV29-1 | TGCAGCGTTTACGACATGAGCTCCTACAATGAGCAGTTCTTC | CSVYDMSSYNEQFF
TRBJ1-1 | - | medium-sized | TRBV6-1 | TGTGCCAGCAGAAAACAGGGAACTGAAGCTTTCTTT | CASRKQGTEAFF
TRBJ1-1 | - | medium-sized | TRBV6-6 | TGTGCCAGCAGTTACGGCGGACCCACTGAAGCTTTCTTT | CASSYGGPTEAFF
TRBJ1-1 | - | medium-sized | TRBV20-1 | TGCAGTGCTAGAGACGGTAGCAGGAACACTGAAGCTTTCTTT | CSARDGSRNTEAFF
TRBJ2-3 | TRBD2 | once | TRBV20-1 | TGCAGTGCTAGGGCAGAAGGCGGGGGGCCATTCAATACGCAGTATTTT | CSARAEGGGPFNTQYF
TRBJ2-1 | - | many | TRBV18 | TGTGCCAGCTCCGCCCCACCCGAGGCCAATGAGCAGTTCTTC | CASSAPPEANEQFF
TRBJ2-7 | - | medium-sized | TRBV7-9 | TGTGCCAGCAGCCCCCCGGGGAGCTCTGGGAACGAGCAGTACTTC | CASSPPGSSGNEQYF
TRBJ1-2 | TRBD1 | medium-sized | TRBV20-1 | TGCAGTGCTCTCCAGGGGGCGTCCGGCTACACCTTC | CSALQGASGYTF
TRBJ2-3 | TRBD2 | medium-sized | TRBV5-5 | TGTGCCAGCAGCTTTCGGCGGGGGGCCTACACAGATACGCAGTATTTT | CASSFRRGAYTDTQYF
TRBJ2-5 | - | medium-sized | TRBV13 | TGTGCCAGCAGCGACACTGGCGGGGTGAGACAAGAGACCCAGTACTTC | CASSDTGGVRQETQYF
TRBJ2-3 | - | medium-sized | TRBV7-2 | TGTGCCAGCAGCCCGCCTGGGAGCGGCCCAGATACGCAGTATTTT | CASSPPGSGPDTQYF